These 3 T cell receptor beta chains came from one sample sequenced in a study of T cell responses to AZD1222 COVID-19 vaccine. Here immunoSEQ multiplex PCR was the method, and the copy in TCRdb shows in-frame clones only, minus some. The data show more than 50,000 clones, 79% seen once. The sequencing used peripheral blood, collected on day 0 of MenACWY control vaccination. The receptors come from an adult in good health.

The V and J genes are TRBV7-9 and TRBJ2-2, with D tentatively TRBD2 (6 bases). CDR1 is SEHNR, CDR2 FQNEAQ, per germline (reference sequence). CDR3 length: 13 amino acids. The V and J ends lost 5 bases and 6 bases respectively, with 10 bases between them. CDR3 DNA sequence: TGTGCCAGCAGCCTCTCGGGGGCCGGGGAGCTGTTTTTT. Translating it yields CASSLSGAGELFF.

J is TRBJ2-1 and V is TRBV6-5, with unresolved D. Deletions cut 0 bases from V and 10 bases from J, with 7 bases between. This CDR3 comprises 12 residues. The germline gives CDR1 MNHEY, CDR2 SVGAGI. In nucleotides, the CDR3 is TGTGCCAGCAGTTACTCGATGTCCGAGCAGTTCTTC. Translation: CASSYSMSEQFF.

The chain couples TRBV19 to TRBJ1-6; tentative D call: TRBD1 (6 bases). V lost 6 bases and J lost 5, with 11 bases in between. Germline CDR1 and CDR2: LNHDA and SQIVND (reference sequence). The CDR3 loop spans 14 amino acids. CDR3 amino acids: CASRFRGHNSPLHF. DNA of the CDR3: TGTGCCAGTAGGTTCCGGGGGCATAATTCACCCCTCCACTTT.